This record concerns one T cell receptor (beta chain) sequence. This clonotype has at least ten counts. There is no known antigen for this receptor. Per-nucleotide qualities are absent, and no much larger clonotype sits a single base away. This was a case-control study nested in a cohort of healthcare workers in London, UK, who had nasopharyngeal swab PCR tests and blood samples taken every week. Healthcare workers were recruited between 23 and 31 March 2020, during the week of the UK lockdown, and were followed weekly for up to 16 weeks. The receptor library was made with 5' RACE. Sequenced using a NextSeq 500. Unique molecular identifiers were attached to individual cDNA molecules in the TCR library protocol so that sequencing error and PCR bias could be corrected. TCR alpha and beta chains were both sequenced, and the abundances of alpha and beta sequences in each sample were closely correlated with each other. As for the original processing: Decombinator V4 was used to annotate TCR sequences for V gene, J gene and CDR3. Expanded TCRs were defined as changing significantly between any two time points under a Poisson model with p below 0.0001. TCR abundances were normalised to the total number of TCRs sequenced in each sample and reported as counts per million. MAIT TCRs were defined by TRAV1-2 paired with TRAJ12, TRAJ20 or TRAJ33, and iNKT TCRs by TRAV10 paired with TRAJ18. VDJdb, accessed on 1 November 2021, was searched for TCRs annotated for CMV, EBV and SARS-CoV-2, and TCRs annotated for more than one antigen were excluded. TCRdb itself trimmed the public reads at Q25 with fastp, ran MiXCR and retained productive beta chains. Rows are unified per CDR3 protein, each entry keeping the most common DNA and genes. TCRdb, rather than the study authors, made the V and J calls. Across this sample there are under 65,000 distinct CDR3 sequences, with roughly 12% seen only once. Of the sample, about 4% is held by the ten largest clones.

This specimen comes from a study of early T cells in non-severe SARS-CoV-2 infection listed by TCRdb under 2021. Describing the broader study: Because TCR sequencing was done on bulk RNA from unsorted whole blood, the alpha and beta chains could not be paired.

The germline V gene provides CDR1 SGHDN and CDR2 FVKESK. The CDR3 sequence holds 16 residues, the cysteine and phenylalanine included. Left in the record is the CDR3 DNA by itself, 48 bases read in frame from the first base. V lost 0 bases and J lost 0 bases; the stretch between them is 10 bases long. Broader findings and caveats from the paper: VDJdb matching was skewed toward anti-spike CD8 responses, so virus-specific expansions were likely underestimated and private and CD4 specificities were missed.

The sequenced sample consisted of whole blood. The chain couples TRBV14 to TRBJ2-3; the D gene is perhaps TRBD1, on 6 matching bases. The TCR was taken from an adult who was a healthcare worker with PCR-confirmed SARS-CoV-2 infection or an uninfected control (not recorded which). CDR3 reads: CASSQEGGISTDTQYF. In nucleotides, the sequence is TGTGCCAGCAGCCAAGAAGGGGGTATTAGCACAGATACGCAGTATTTT. The full variable domain, completed from the reference TRBV14 and TRBJ2-3 proteins outside the CDR3, reads EAGVTQFPSHSVIEKGQTVTLRCDPISGHDNLYWYRRVMGKEIKFLLHFVKESKQDESGMPNNRFLAERTGGTYSTLKVQPAELEDSGVYFCASSQEGGISTDTQYFGPGTRLTVL.